This T cell receptor (beta chain) was recovered during a study of OX40 agonist ivuxolimab in advanced cancers. About the study as a whole: The costimulatory receptor OX40 (CD134) was targeted by ivuxolimab, a fully human IgG2 agonistic monoclonal antibody. Intravenous ivuxolimab was administered to patients every 2 weeks at six dose levels: 0.01, 0.1, 0.3, 1.5, 3 and 10 mg/kg. Of the approximately 50 dose-escalation patients, hepatocellular carcinoma was present in 19, melanoma in roughly 15, renal cell carcinoma in 9 and head and neck cancer in 9. In the dose-escalation cohort, 82.7% of patients were male, and the mean age was around 60 years, with a range of about 20 to 90. Patients were allowed to have had prior anti-PD-1, anti-PD-L1 or anti-CTLA-4 therapy, and around two fifths of the dose-escalation patients had been treated with checkpoint inhibitors. Three dose-escalation patients achieved partial responses, one with hepatocellular carcinoma and two with cutaneous melanoma. Peripheral TCRbeta sequencing was intended to test whether TCR sequence diversity was altered and clonal T-cell expansion was caused by ivuxolimab. The paper reports the monotherapy dose-escalation portion (N of about 51 patients) of the phase I ivuxolimab trial.

The sample holds a few counts of this clone. Its antigen target is currently unknown. Within one base of it there is no much larger clone, and no base qualities were kept. Genomic DNA was extracted from sorted cells for sequencing of the TCRbeta CDR3 region. TCRbeta CDR3 regions were sequenced using the immunoSEQ Assay. TCRdb stores this immuneACCESS table with in-frame sequences only. Part of the clones is absent; in the studies checked, under half of the shortfall reflects unresolved V genes, and no reason is known for the rest. In this sample the table shows 55,000 to 65,000 clones, 77% of which occur a single time. 6.3% of the sample is held by the ten biggest clonotypes. The paper as a whole reports these results and caveats: Partial responders in the 0.1-3.0 mg/kg groups had among the lowest normalized peripheral clonal expansion, especially among CD8+ T cells. At doses of 0.1 to 3.0 mg/kg, clonal expansion of both CD4+ and CD8+ T cells in blood was seen between baseline and week 6. Low levels of normalized T-cell clonal expansion were also seen in some nonresponding patients. Which antigens the clonally expanded peripheral T cells were specific for was not determined. After ivuxolimab, CD8+ T cells had more expanded clones than CD4+ T cells on average.

The trial excluded patients who had a history of autoimmune disease or were on systemic immunosuppression. Peripheral blood for TCR sequencing was drawn from every dose cohort at baseline, at cycle 4 day 1 and at cycle 7 day 1. The samples were drawn from a first-in-human, open-label, multicenter phase I dose-escalation trial of ivuxolimab. Adults with locally advanced or metastatic head and neck squamous cell, hepatocellular, melanoma or renal cell carcinoma were enrolled in the trial. Before TCR sequencing, CD4+ T cells and CD8+ T cells were sorted from peripheral blood as separate populations. Its CDR3 holds 16 amino acids, cysteine through phenylalanine. Of all the DNA, just the CDR3 is kept, 48 bases in frame from base 1. CDR1 and CDR2 are read off the germline V gene as SNHLY and FYNNEI. For this chain, trimming is 2 bases at the V end and 1 base at the J end, and the number of junction bases without a gene match is 6.

The rearranged chain carries TRBV2 and TRBJ2-3, and TRBD2 aligns with 7 junction nucleotides. The TCR originated in an adult with an advanced solid tumor such as melanoma, head and neck, liver or kidney cancer. The specimen was CD4+ or CD8+ T cells sorted from blood, collected in a trial of the OX40 agonist ivuxolimab. The nucleotide sequence reads TGTGCCAGCAGTGAAAGGCGGGGGTCTCGCACAGATACGCAGTATTTT. This gives the protein CASSERRGSRTDTQYF.